This T cell receptor (beta chain) was captured by sequencing in a study of response to subunit inactivated influenza vaccine. Via MiXCR, TCRdb re-called the RT-PCR reads, giving one row per CDR3 protein. The table records hundreds of thousands of distinct CDR3 sequences, approximately 17% of them present only once. Germline V CDR1 and CDR2: MDHEN, SYDVKM. Trimming took off 6 bases at V and 3 bases at J, with 15 bases between the two ends. This CDR3 contains 15 residues. The rearrangement joins TRBV28 to TRBJ2-1; D is perhaps TRBD1 or TRBD2 (5 bases each). The sample in question was PBMCs from blood, obtained more than 4 days after vaccination. The source is a man over 45 who received an inactivated influenza vaccine. For the CDR3, the DNA is TGTGCCAGCAGGGAACTAGACAGTAACTACAATGAGCAGTTCTTC. Translated: CASRELDSNYNEQFF.